Listed here is a single T cell receptor beta chain. The data were taken from a study of PD-L1 blockade in urothelial cancer. Specified time point: peripheral blood 6 weeks after treatment start. TCRdb keeps only in-frame clones here, not all; method: immunoSEQ multiplex PCR. The sample carries about 76,000 clones, around 93% recorded once. V was clipped by 6 bases and J by 4 bases; unmatched bases: 5. The CDR3 spans 13 residues. Per germline, CDR1 LGHNT and CDR2 FRNRAP. The origin of this receptor is a woman older than 75 with urothelial cancer. The source material was PBMCs, sampled around atezolizumab (anti-PD-L1) treatment. This chain joins TRBV12-5 and TRBJ1-1, with 7 bases fitting TRBD1. CDR3 nucleotide sequence: TGTGCTAGTGGACTAGCAGGGGGCACTGAAGCTTTCTTT. Amino acids: CASGLAGGTEAFF.